This T cell receptor beta chain stems from a study of T cell responses to AZD1222 COVID-19 vaccine. Findings and caveats of the study: At baseline, just 6 or 7 AZD1222 recipients tested seropositive. Donors skewed white British and female; clonal diversity was possibly underestimated.

The data were produced by immunoSEQ multiplex PCR, yet TCRdb's version contains in-frame clones alone and is incomplete. Here the sample spans about 150,000 clones, over 75% being singletons. With respect to this clone: Its antigen is undetermined.

Germline V lookup: CDR1 MNHEY, CDR2 SVGEGT. V lost 0 bases, J lost 2 bases, and 4 bases lay in between. This CDR3 comprises 13 residues. This specimen was peripheral blood, taken 28 days after the second dose of the MenACWY control vaccine. The chain employs TRBV6-2 or TRBV6-3 and TRBJ1-2; D ambiguous. The TCR was taken from an adult who received the MenACWY meningococcal vaccine as a control. This CDR3 is CASSYSQNYGYTF. CDR3 in DNA: TGTGCCAGCAGTTACTCCCAGAACTATGGCTACACCTTC.